These 32 T cell receptor beta chains were all obtained from the same sample, sequenced in a study of CD8 T cells in ankylosing spondylitis. Study results and limitations: Fewer than ten highly homologous variants made up a TCR beta motif that seemed to typify ankylosing spondylitis blood.

No antigen has been assigned to these receptors. TCRdb re-called the 5' RACE reads with MiXCR, one entry per CDR3 protein. The sample carries roughly 370,000 distinct CDR3 sequences, approximately 20% recorded once. Sequenced input: blood, either unsorted or a sorted T cell fraction (not recorded which). The origin of the receptors is a male donor with ankylosing spondylitis.

The V call is TRBV7-9, the J call TRBJ1-1, with a weak D call TRBD1 (5 bases). Germline values: CDR1 SEHNR, CDR2 FQNEAQ (reference sequence). The V and J ends lost 1 base and 14 bases respectively, with 14 bases between them. CDR3 size: 12 residues. CDR3 loop: CASSLGGGVGFF. The CDR3 coding sequence is TGTGCCAGCAGCTTAGGGGGGGGGGTCGGCTTCTTT.

This clonotype was seen more than once but under ten times. This rearrangement joins TRBV7-9 to TRBJ2-5; no clear D gene. This CDR3 is built from 13 residues. The ends were cut back, 2 bases at V and 10 bases at J, with 14 bases in the middle. Germline assignment: CDR1 SEHNR and CDR2 FQNEAQ (reference sequence). The CDR3 protein is CASSLLNEKGQYF. The CDR3 region has the DNA TGTGCCAGCAGCTTATTGAATGAGAAGGGCCAGTACTTC. Drawing the rest from reference TRBV7-9 and TRBJ2-5, the complete variable domain is DTGVSQNPRHKITKRGQNVTFRCDPISEHNRLYWYRQTLGQGPEFLTYFQNEAQLEKSRLLSDRFSAERPKGSFSTLEIQRTEQGDSAMYLCASSLLNEKGQYFGPGTRLLVL.

This clonotype has a handful of counts. This chain connects TRBV28 to TRBJ2-1; D perhaps matches TRBD1 (6 bases). Germline V CDR1 and CDR2: MDHEN, SYDVKM. V was clipped by 7 bases and J by 8 bases, with 24 bases between them. The CDR3 is made up of 16 amino acids. The CDR3 nucleotides are TGTGCCAGCACTCCCTGGGGTCCCACAGGGTCCGATGAGCAGTTCTTC. Translation gives CASTPWGPTGSDEQFF. Drawing the rest from reference TRBV28 and TRBJ2-1, the complete variable domain is DVKVTQSSRYLVKRTGEKVFLECVQDMDHENMFWYRQDPGLGLRLIYFSYDVKMKEKGDIPEGYSVSREKKERFSLILESASTNQTSMYLCASTPWGPTGSDEQFFGPGTRLTVL.

With regard to this clonotype: The junction differs from germline at one of its ends, possibly a read error. The chain combines TRBV28 with TRBJ2-6; D might be TRBD1 (5 bases). CDR1 and CDR2 (germline): MDHEN, SYDVKM. This CDR3 spans 13 amino acids. The DNA for the CDR3 is TGTGCCAGCAGTTTAGATGGGGCCAATGTCCTGACTTTC. Translated, it gives CASSLDGANVLTF.

V and J are TRBV7-2 and TRBJ2-7, with 10 bases aligning to TRBD2. This CDR3 comprises 16 residues. V gave up 1 base and J gave up 4 bases; unmatched junction bases: 7. Germline CDR1 and CDR2: SGHTA and FQGNSA. Here the CDR3 reads CASSLGASGSKYEQYF. DNA for the CDR3: TGTGCCAGCAGCTTAGGGGCTAGCGGGAGTAAGTACGAGCAGTACTTC. The full variable domain, in which reference TRBV7-2 and TRBJ2-7 provide the parts outside the CDR3, is GAGVSQSPSNKVTEKGKDVELRCDPISGHTALYWYRQSLGQGLEFLIYFQGNSAPDKSGLPSDRFSAERTGGSVSTLTIQRTQQEDSAVYLCASSLGASGSKYEQYFGPGTRLTVT.

The chain has TRBV25-1 and TRBJ2-2, with 8 bases matching TRBD1. CDR3 length: 15 amino acids. Per germline, CDR1 MGHDK and CDR2 SYGVNS. V lost 4 bases to trimming and J lost 6 bases; unmatched junction nucleotides: 7. CDR3 residues: CASSVRTGKPGELFF. CDR3 bases: TGTGCCAGCAGTGTTAGGACAGGGAAACCCGGGGAGCTGTTTTTT.

This clonotype has at least ten counts. J is TRBJ2-7 and V is TRBV7-2; either TRBD1 or TRBD2 may fit D (5 bases each). Trimming removed 2 bases at V and 3 bases at J, with 11 bases between. CDR1 is SGHTA, CDR2 FQGNSA, per germline. The CDR3 has 14 amino acids. Written as DNA, the CDR3 is TGTGCCAGCAGCTTAACCGGGACCCTCTACGAGCAGTACTTC. Translating it yields CASSLTGTLYEQYF.

This clonotype was counted between two and nine times. The chain couples TRBV7-9 to TRBJ1-4, with D possibly matching TRBD1 (5 bases). The CDR3 loop spans 16 amino acids. In germline, CDR1 is SEHNR, CDR2 FQNEAQ (reference sequence). Trimming shortened V by 5 bases and J by 4 bases, and 17 bases separated the two germline ends. This CDR3 reads CASSPTWGFDNEKLFF. The DNA of the CDR3 is TGTGCCAGCAGCCCGACCTGGGGGTTCGATAATGAAAAACTGTTTTTT. Combining the CDR3 with reference TRBV7-9 and TRBJ1-4 gives the whole variable domain DTGVSQNPRHKITKRGQNVTFRCDPISEHNRLYWYRQTLGQGPEFLTYFQNEAQLEKSRLLSDRFSAERPKGSFSTLEIQRTEQGDSAMYLCASSPTWGFDNEKLFFGSGTQLSVL.

The genes are TRBV5-1 and TRBJ2-2, with 8 bases lining up with TRBD1. From germline, CDR1 is SGHRS and CDR2 YFSETQ. CDR3 length: 14 residues. The J segment lost 7 bases and the V segment lost 4 bases, leaving 6 bases of the junction unmatched. DNA of the CDR3: TGCGCCAGCAGCCGAGACAGGGGTGGCGGGGAGCTGTTTTTT. Amino acids: CASSRDRGGGELFF.

The chain uses TRBV18 and TRBJ2-2; D possibly corresponds to TRBD2 (6 bases). The CDR3 extends over 16 amino acids. Germline values: CDR1 KGHSH, CDR2 LQKENI. Trimming took 1 base from V and 3 from J, leaving 12 bases between them. DNA of the CDR3: TGTGCCAGCTCACCACTTGCGGGGCTGCACACCGGGGAGCTGTTTTTT. Translated, it gives CASSPLAGLHTGELFF.

V is TRBV7-2 and J is TRBJ2-7; D call uncertain. The CDR3 length is 16 residues. The germline V gene has CDR1 SGHTA and CDR2 FQGNSA. V gave up 2 bases and J gave up 3 bases, with 17 bases separating them. The CDR3 loop reads CASSLSLRGRGYEQYF. The CDR3 DNA sequence: TGTGCCAGCAGCTTATCCCTACGTGGAAGAGGCTACGAGCAGTACTTC.

This clonotype was seen ten or more times. The chain uses TRBV24-1 and TRBJ1-2; D may be TRBD1 (6 bases). The CDR3 sequence is 15 residues long. The V gene's germline CDR1 is KGHDR and CDR2 SFDVKD. Trimming took 0 bases from V and 3 from J, leaving 10 bases between them. CDR3 amino acids: CATSDLHGGDYGYTF. The CDR3 coding sequence is TGTGCCACCAGTGATTTGCATGGGGGCGACTATGGCTACACCTTC.

V usage is TRBV20-1 and J usage is TRBJ2-5; 10 bases match TRBD2. The CDR3 has 16 residues. CDR1 DFQATT and CDR2 SNEGSKA come from the germline V gene (reference sequence). Losses at the gene ends were 6 bases for V and 5 bases for J; bases not matched to a gene: 15. CDR3 in DNA: TGCAGTGCCCGCTTGAAACTAGCGGGGAGTTGGGAGACCCAGTACTTC. As protein: CSARLKLAGSWETQYF.

The chain links TRBV10-3 to TRBJ1-4; 8 bases align to TRBD1. Trimming took 3 bases from V and 17 from J; bases not matched to a gene: 11. The V gene's germline CDR1 is ENHRY and CDR2 SYGVKD. CDR3 size: 13 residues. The CDR3 reads CAISESTGGRKFF. The CDR3 DNA follows: TGTGCCATCAGTGAATCCACAGGGGGGAGGAAATTTTTT.

The chain carries TRBV27 and TRBJ2-7, with D maybe TRBD1 (8 bases). Germline CDR1 MNHEY, CDR2 SMNVEV (reference sequence). This CDR3 has 14 amino acids. Between the trimmed V and J ends, which lost 5 bases and 2 bases, there was a span of 13 bases. Written as DNA, the CDR3 is TGTGCCAGCAGTAGGACAGGGAGGGCCTACGAGCAGTACTTC. Encoded protein: CASSRTGRAYEQYF.

The chain has TRBV20-1 and TRBJ2-2; weak D call: TRBD1 (5 bases). The germline CDR1 and CDR2 sequences are DFQATT and SNEGSKA (reference sequence). The CDR3 runs to 15 residues. Trimming removed 0 bases at V and 7 bases at J, with 15 bases between. The DNA for the CDR3 is TGCAGTGCTAGAGAGCAGGGTTTATATCACGGGGAGCTGTTTTTT. Translating it yields CSAREQGLYHGELFF.

The V and J genes are TRBV7-9 and TRBJ2-1; D is unclear. The V gene's germline CDR1 is SEHNR and CDR2 FQNEAQ (reference sequence). V was trimmed by 5 bases and J by 7 bases, leaving 12 bases between them. The CDR3 contains 13 residues. In DNA, the CDR3 is TGTGCCAGCAGCGCCGCCGGTGGGAATGAGCAGTTCTTC. It is translated as CASSAAGGNEQFF.

This sequence joins TRBV13 and TRBJ2-3; 12 positions agree with TRBD2. CDR3 size: 17 residues. CDR1 and CDR2 (germline): PRHDT, FYEKMQ (reference sequence). V lost 3 bases to trimming and J lost 0 bases; unmatched junction nucleotides: 4. CDR3 coding DNA: TGTGCCAGCAGCTTCCCTGGGACTAGCGGGAGCACAGATACGCAGTATTTT. Translated: CASSFPGTSGSTDTQYF.

The table lists this clonotype with a few counts. The chain couples TRBV30 to TRBJ2-1; 14 bases are shared with TRBD2. This CDR3 comprises 15 residues. V shed 4 bases, J shed 7 bases, and the junction held 6 bases outside the gene matches. CDR1 and CDR2 (germline): GTSNPN, SVGIG (reference sequence). CDR3 residues: CAWTRGLAGENEQFF. CDR3 nucleotides: TGTGCCTGGACGAGGGGACTAGCGGGAGAAAATGAGCAGTTCTTC.

This clonotype was recorded a few times. The chain uses TRBV7-9 and TRBJ2-5; D is undetermined. This CDR3 is 14 amino acids long. The germline gives CDR1 SEHNR, CDR2 FQNEAQ (reference sequence). V lost 5 bases, J lost 4 bases, and 14 bases lay in between. As DNA, the CDR3 is TGTGCCAGCAGCCACCGTAATGGCGCAGAGACCCAGTACTTC. As protein: CASSHRNGAETQYF.

This clonotype was picked up a small number of times. V is TRBV5-1 and J is TRBJ2-7; 9 positions agree with TRBD1. Per germline, CDR1 SGHRS and CDR2 YFSETQ. The J segment lost 1 base and the V segment lost 7 bases, leaving 9 bases of the junction unmatched. CDR3 length: 15 amino acids. CDR3 sequence: CASSITGQGSYEQYF. DNA for the CDR3: TGCGCCAGCTCGATCACGGGACAGGGTTCCTACGAGCAGTACTTC.

This chain links TRBV7-9 with TRBJ1-4; 10 positions agree with TRBD1. This CDR3 has 15 amino acids. The V segment lost 5 bases and the J segment 6 bases; nucleotides outside the gene matches: 6. Germline V CDR1 and CDR2: SEHNR, FQNEAQ (reference sequence). The CDR3 loop reads CASSARGTGDEKLFF. In nucleotides, the CDR3 is TGTGCCAGCAGCGCCCGTGGGACAGGGGATGAAAAACTGTTTTTT.

This clonotype showed up just a few times. The chain combines TRBV3-1 with TRBJ2-7, with 12 nucleotides matching TRBD2. Germline V gives CDR1 LGHDT, CDR2 YNNKEL (reference sequence). The V and J ends lost 3 bases and 3 bases, in that order; junction bases with no gene match: 6. The CDR3 is 16 residues long. CDR3 bases: TGTGCCAGCAGCCACCTAGCGGGAGGGGGATTCTACGAGCAGTACTTC. This sequence encodes CASSHLAGGGFYEQYF.

The chain carries TRBV10-3 and TRBJ2-3; possibly TRBD2 for D (6 bases). The V gene's germline CDR1 is ENHRY and CDR2 SYGVKD. This CDR3 region has 16 residues. The V gene lost 6 bases and the J gene lost 2 bases, with 18 bases spanning the gap. The CDR3 sequence is CAISPLGGVNTDTQYF. CDR3 bases: TGTGCCATCAGCCCCCTGGGGGGAGTCAACACAGATACGCAGTATTTT.

The CDR3 here is CASRNGGEETQYF. The CDR3 DNA is TGTGCCAGCCGGAACGGGGGGGAAGAGACCCAGTACTTC. This sequence joins TRBV19 and TRBJ2-5; TRBD2 matches 8 bases. The V and J ends lost 9 bases and 3 bases, in that order; junction bases with no gene match: 6. This CDR3 spans 13 amino acids. The germline V gene has CDR1 LNHDA and CDR2 SQIVND (reference sequence).

The chain combines TRBV5-1 with TRBJ2-1, with 8 bases lining up with TRBD2. The CDR3 is made up of 14 amino acids. CDR1 is SGHRS, CDR2 YFSETQ, per germline. With 0 bases clipped from V and 6 bases from J, the junction kept 2 bases outside the gene matches. The CDR3 sequence is CASSLGAGVNEQFF. As DNA, the CDR3 is TGCGCCAGCAGCTTGGGAGCGGGAGTCAATGAGCAGTTCTTC. Full variable domain (missing parts from reference TRBV5-1 and TRBJ2-1): KAGVTQTPRYLIKTRGQQVTLSCSPISGHRSVSWYQQTPGQGLQFLFEYFSETQRNKGNFPGRFSGRQFSNSRSEMNVSTLELGDSALYLCASSLGAGVNEQFFGPGTRLTVL.

V gene TRBV5-1 combines with J gene TRBJ2-5, with D possibly TRBD2 on 6 matching bases. In germline, CDR1 is SGHRS, CDR2 YFSETQ. The CDR3 covers 14 residues. With 1 base removed from V and 4 bases from J, the gap between germline ends came to 11 bases. CDR3 protein: CASSLWREGETQYF. In DNA form, the CDR3 reads TGCGCCAGCAGCTTGTGGAGGGAAGGAGAGACCCAGTACTTC. Together with reference TRBV5-1 and TRBJ2-5, the CDR3 gives the full variable domain: KAGVTQTPRYLIKTRGQQVTLSCSPISGHRSVSWYQQTPGQGLQFLFEYFSETQRNKGNFPGRFSGRQFSNSRSEMNVSTLELGDSALYLCASSLWREGETQYFGPGTRLLVL.

This clonotype was picked up a small number of times. J is TRBJ2-1 and V is TRBV12-3 or TRBV12-4, with D unclear. Between the trimmed V and J ends, which lost 3 bases and 4 bases, there was a span of 10 bases. The CDR3 is made up of 14 amino acids. The CDR3 sequence is CASSLYPRYNEQFF. The DNA for the CDR3 is TGTGCCAGCAGTTTGTACCCCCGTTACAATGAGCAGTTCTTC.

The rearrangement uses TRBV2 and TRBJ2-7; 9 positions match TRBD1. V lost 7 bases to trimming and J lost 5 bases; unmatched junction nucleotides: 9. Germline V gene data show CDR1 as SNHLY and CDR2 as FYNNEI. This CDR3 comprises 14 residues. The CDR3 here is CASMLDRGRNEQYF. DNA for the CDR3: TGTGCCAGCATGTTGGACAGGGGAAGAAACGAGCAGTACTTC.

The chain has TRBV7-2 and TRBJ1-2; 7 nucleotides line up with TRBD1. CDR3 size: 18 residues. The ends lost 7 bases at V and 6 bases at J; junction bases unmatched: 23. Germline lookup yields CDR1 SGHTA and CDR2 FQGNSA. The CDR3 nucleotides read TGTGCCAGCACCATTAGCAGGCGGGTGACAGGGCGAGTGGATGGCTACACCTTC. It yields the protein CASTISRRVTGRVDGYTF.

The chain links TRBV7-2 to TRBJ2-1; 7 bases line up with TRBD1. This CDR3 is built from 14 residues. Per the germline V gene, CDR1 is SGHTA and CDR2 is FQGNSA. The V and J ends lost 7 bases and 6 bases, in that order; junction bases with no gene match: 9. The CDR3 is CASTKPGQINEQFF. CDR3 nucleotide sequence: TGTGCCAGCACCAAGCCGGGACAGATCAATGAGCAGTTCTTC.

The chain joins TRBV20-1 to TRBJ2-5; TRBD2 matches 14 bases. Per the germline V gene, CDR1 is DFQATT and CDR2 is SNEGSKA (reference sequence). With 4 bases clipped from V and 5 bases from J, the junction kept 6 bases outside the gene matches. The CDR3 runs to 15 residues. The CDR3 loop is CSATLRTSGGETQYF. The CDR3 DNA sequence: TGCAGTGCTACACTTCGGACTAGCGGGGGGGAGACCCAGTACTTC.